Each of the 5 T cell receptor beta chains below was sequenced from the same sample in a study of regulatory T cells in long-lasting Graves disease. Both iRepertoire HTBI primers and Arm-PCR of CDR3 regions were used to build the TCR beta libraries. TCRdb used MiXCR to reprocess the multiplex PCR reads, holding one entry per CDR3 protein. The table lists around 450,000 distinct CDR3 sequences, approximately 21% of them singletons, with 7% to 9% in the top ten. Time point: persistent/refractory GD, antithyroid drugs over 5 years with positive TRAb. PBMCs provided the RNA from which the TCR library was made. Sequenced material: peripheral blood mononuclear cells (PBMCs), taken when the disease was refractory, from a patient treated with antithyroid drugs. These receptors originate from a female donor with Graves disease.

This clonotype was seen ten or more times. The V gene is TRBV20-1, the J gene TRBJ2-7; 8 nucleotides agree with TRBD2. The germline CDR1 and CDR2 sequences are DFQATT and SNEGSKA (reference sequence). CDR3 length: 14 residues. Unmatched junction bases numbered 14, after V lost 6 bases and J lost 7 bases. The CDR3 coding sequence is TGCAGTGCCCGCCCCAGCGGGAGTCTGAAAGAGCAGTACTTC. Translated: CSARPSGSLKEQYF.

This clonotype was seen ten or more times. V usage is TRBV5-1 and J usage is TRBJ2-5; perhaps TRBD2 as D (6 bases). The CDR3 loop spans 16 amino acids. V was cut by 1 base and J by 5 bases, with 18 bases left in between. The germline V gene encodes CDR1 SGHRS and CDR2 YFSETQ. The CDR3 region is CASSLSGGPGEETQYF. The CDR3 DNA reads as TGCGCCAGCAGCTTGTCTGGAGGGCCGGGGGAGGAGACCCAGTACTTC.

This clonotype was detected only a few times. This sequence joins TRBV20-1 and TRBJ2-7, with no clear D. This CDR3 spans 14 amino acids. CDR1 is DFQATT, CDR2 SNEGSKA, per germline (reference sequence). Trimming removed 3 bases at V and 10 bases at J, with 22 bases between. The CDR3 protein is CSASRSVALGVQYF. DNA of the CDR3: TGCAGTGCTAGCCGGTCAGTTGCCCTGGGCGTTCAGTACTTC.

This clonotype was observed once. Being one base from a much bigger clone, this may be a read error. This chain connects TRBV12-3 or TRBV12-4 to TRBJ2-5; weak D call: TRBD2 (6 bases). Trimming pared 7 bases from V and 4 bases from J, leaving 22 bases between. The CDR3 loop spans 16 amino acids. The CDR3 is CASNEKGMRGGETQYF. DNA of the CDR3: TGTGCCAGCAATGAAAAGGGGATGCGGGGCGGAGAGACCCAGTACTTC.

The rearrangement joins TRBV7-6 to TRBJ2-7, with TRBD1 identical over 7 bases. V lost 4 bases, J lost 5 bases, and 14 bases stayed unmatched. The germline gives CDR1 SGHVS, CDR2 FNYEAQ. The CDR3 has 16 residues. DNA of the CDR3: TGTGCCAGCAGCTCAACAGGGGCAGGGAGAGGGCACGAGCAGTACTTC. Protein sequence: CASSSTGAGRGHEQYF.